The T cell receptor beta chain under discussion was sequenced for a study of blood T cell repertoires in COVID-19. On the study more broadly: COVID-19 samples, acute and convalescent, were from the United States, Italy and Spain. PBMCs, B-cell-depleted T cells, or T cells were the source of the cDNA or gDNA that made up the material.

Under the authors' procedure: How many nucleated cells were present was estimated from reference gene primer amplification. Sequencing was performed with immunoSEQ multiplex PCR; in TCRdb, only in-frame clones are kept and a portion is missing. V, J and clone size are taken as reported in that table, and D and trimming were inferred from the DNA itself. Here the sample spans 100,000 to 150,000 clones, roughly 84% being singletons. Per germline, CDR1 MNHEY and CDR2 SVGAGI. J lost 6 bases, V lost 2 bases, and 7 bases had no gene match. The length of the CDR3 is 16 residues. Sequencing input: peripheral blood. The source is a man aged 55-75 years with acute or convalescent COVID-19. This chain joins TRBV6-5 and TRBJ2-1; 10 bases align to TRBD2. The CDR3 sequence is CASSYLSGRGGNEQFF. CDR3 DNA: TGTGCCAGCAGTTACCTAAGCGGGAGGGGAGGCAATGAGCAGTTCTTC.